This T cell receptor (beta chain) was sequenced in a study of cytomegalovirus exposure and HLA in healthy donors. Findings and caveats of the study: Further analysis was carried out later, and it showed several of the most significant clusters appearing linked to common viral pathogens. In a later analysis, at a false discovery rate of 0.05, roughly 17,000 TCR beta sequences matched HLA alleles.

A word on this clone: The antigen remains undetermined.

The PCR contained 60 Vbeta and 13 Jbeta primers. Generated by immunoSEQ multiplex PCR, the TCRdb table keeps only in-frame clones and is missing some. The sample holds roughly 140,000 clones, around 77% seen once. The TCR was taken from a woman in her fifties or sixties in good health and CMV-seronegative. Sequencing input: PBMCs.

CDR3 DNA sequence: TGTGCCAGCAGCAAAGCGAGGCGGCAGGCCGGGGAAGAGACCCAGTACTTC. Translated: CASSKARRQAGEETQYF. V and J are TRBV21-1 and TRBJ2-5; TRBD2 reflects the table's D call only, with no check against the DNA. TRBV21-1 is classified as a pseudogene. This CDR3 is 17 amino acids long.